This T cell receptor beta chain appears in the sequencing data of a study of CD8 T cells in ankylosing spondylitis. Study-wide points: A motif in TCR beta, a set of eight highly homologous variants, appeared characteristic of ankylosing spondylitis blood. Disease-associated clones were reportedly significantly overrepresented in matched ankylosing spondylitis synovial fluid. Previous work reported some of these motif variants in the synovial fluid and blood of reactive arthritis.

MiXCR was run by TCRdb on the 5' RACE reads, yielding one entry per CDR3 protein. The table includes 450,000 or so distinct CDR3 sequences, roughly 27% detected once. CDR1 is SGHRS, CDR2 YFSETQ, per germline. This CDR3 region has 13 residues. Trimming took off 5 bases at V and 6 bases at J, with 11 bases between the two ends. Turning to this clonotype: As yet, its antigen is unknown.

The sequenced sample was blood, either unsorted or a sorted T cell fraction (not recorded which). This receptor was identified in a male donor with ankylosing spondylitis. This chain connects TRBV5-1 to TRBJ2-2; possible D gene TRBD1, 6 bases. CDR3 protein: CASSYRESGELFF. CDR3 nucleotides: TGCGCCAGCAGTTACAGGGAATCCGGGGAGCTGTTTTTT.